These 30 T cell receptor beta chains share one sample of origin, sequenced in a study of response to subunit inactivated influenza vaccine. TCRdb called the RT-PCR reads again in MiXCR, with one record for every CDR3 protein. Here the sample spans 610,000 or so distinct CDR3 sequences, approximately 14% being singletons. The source material was PBMCs from blood, sampled approximately 12 days after vaccination. All receptors derive from a man aged 50 to 59 who received an inactivated influenza vaccine.

This chain joins TRBV28 and TRBJ2-5; 9 bases map to TRBD2. V dropped 0 bases and J dropped 2; count of bases not matched to a gene: 1. Looked up from germline, CDR1 is MDHEN and CDR2 is SYDVKM. The CDR3 has 15 residues. CDR3 nucleotides: TGTGCCAGCAGTTTATGGAGCGGGGGGCAAGAGACCCAGTACTTC. The encoded protein is CASSLWSGGQETQYF.

This clonotype was seen a few times. V is TRBV12-3 or TRBV12-4 and J is TRBJ1-2, with D unresolved. The CDR3 spans 11 residues. Trimming left V 3 bases short and J 8 bases short, with 7 bases between. The CDR3 bases are TGTGCCAGCAGTTTTGGGAACGGCTACACCTTC. Its translation: CASSFGNGYTF.

This clonotype was counted many times. The rearrangement joins TRBV4-1 to TRBJ1-2, with unresolved D. V was shortened by 0 bases and J by 0 bases, with 8 bases between the two germline ends. Germline-derived CDR1 and CDR2 are MGHRA and YSYEKL. This CDR3 region has 15 residues. DNA of the CDR3: TGCGCCAGCAGCCAAGACGATATTCCTAACTATGGCTACACCTTC. Residues: CASSQDDIPNYGYTF.

This clonotype has at least ten counts. The chain joins TRBV7-2 to TRBJ2-5, with unresolved D. Trimming shortened V by 1 base and J by 5 bases, and 5 bases separated the two germline ends. The CDR3 is made up of 12 amino acids. Germline V gene lookup returns CDR1 SGHTA and CDR2 FQGNSA. In DNA, the CDR3 is TGTGCCAGCAGCTTAGTCCGGGAGACCCAGTACTTC. It is translated as CASSLVRETQYF.

This sequence joins TRBV11-2 and TRBJ2-7; D gene unclear. Germline assignment: CDR1 SGHAT and CDR2 FQNNGV. V dropped 1 base and J dropped 2 bases, with 12 bases sitting between them. CDR3 length: 15 amino acids. The CDR3 DNA sequence: TGTGCCAGCAGCTTAGCGTTTGGGGTTACCTACGAGCAGTACTTC. Protein: CASSLAFGVTYEQYF. Full variable domain (rest looked up from reference TRBV11-2 and TRBJ2-7): EAGVAQSPRYKIIEKRQSVAFWCNPISGHATLYWYQQILGQGPKLLIQFQNNGVVDDSQLPKDRFSAERLKGVDSTLKIQPAKLEDSAVYLCASSLAFGVTYEQYFGPGTRLTVT.

A few counts support this clonotype. The CDR3 spells CSASLVTGELFF. The CDR3 nucleotides read TGCAGTGCTAGTTTGGTCACCGGGGAGCTGTTTTTT. This chain joins TRBV20-1 and TRBJ2-2; no reliable D call. With 3 bases removed from V and 4 bases from J, the gap between germline ends came to 6 bases. The germline V gene has CDR1 DFQATT and CDR2 SNEGSKA (reference sequence). The CDR3 sequence is 12 residues long.

V and J are TRBV4-3 and TRBJ2-6; the match to TRBD2 covers 8 bases. CDR1 LGHNA and CDR2 YSLEER come from the germline V gene. V lost 0 bases, J lost 3 bases, and 7 bases stayed unmatched. The CDR3 length is 18 residues. CDR3 protein: CASSQDGTGGSGANVLTF. The CDR3, as DNA: TGCGCCAGCAGCCAAGATGGGACGGGGGGGAGTGGGGCCAACGTCCTGACTTTC.

This clonotype was counted between two and nine times. The V call is TRBV10-1, the J call TRBJ2-7; 9 bases map to TRBD1. Germline V gives CDR1 WNHNN, CDR2 SYGVQD (reference sequence). The CDR3 sequence is 17 residues long. V trimming: 6 bases; J trimming: 7 bases; junction bases outside the gene matches: 19. CDR3 bases: TGCGCCAGCAGCGAACGGACAGGGGACCCTCTTTCGCGGGAGCAGTACTTC. The encoded protein is CASSERTGDPLSREQYF.

CDR3 protein: CSVAPAFDRYEQYF. Written as DNA, the CDR3 is TGCAGCGTTGCTCCGGCTTTCGATCGCTACGAGCAGTACTTC. The genes are TRBV29-1 and TRBJ2-7; unclear D gene. Germline CDR1 and CDR2: SQVTM and ANQGSEA. The CDR3 contains 14 residues. The germline V and J ends were trimmed by 4 bases and 3 bases, with 16 bases remaining between them.

The chain has TRBV25-1 and TRBJ1-1, with TRBD1 matching over 8 bases. This CDR3 is built from 14 residues. The germline V gene encodes CDR1 MGHDK and CDR2 SYGVNS. V trimming: 6 bases; J trimming: 1 base; junction bases outside the gene matches: 4. CDR3 loop: CASRTGTGNTEAFF. In nucleotides, the CDR3 is TGTGCCAGCAGGACCGGGACAGGGAACACTGAAGCTTTCTTT.

The chain links TRBV7-9 to TRBJ2-7; unclear D gene. The germline gives CDR1 SEHNR, CDR2 FQNEAQ (reference sequence). Trimming left V 1 base short and J 6 bases short, with 19 bases between. There are 16 residues in the CDR3. CDR3 in amino acids: CASSLGAGLGSGEQYF. CDR3 in DNA: TGTGCCAGCAGCTTAGGGGCAGGTTTGGGATCCGGCGAGCAGTACTTC.

A few counts support this clonotype. The J gene is TRBJ2-6, the V gene TRBV10-3; 11 nucleotides agree with TRBD1. After removal of 6 bases from V and 1 base from J, the junction contained 5 bases not matched to a gene. The CDR3 totals 17 residues. Germline-derived CDR1 and CDR2 are ENHRY and SYGVKD. CDR3 loop: CAIREGQGASGANVLTF. The DNA for the CDR3 is TGTGCCATCAGAGAAGGACAGGGGGCATCTGGGGCCAACGTCCTGACTTTC.

This clonotype was picked up one time. The CDR3 is CASSQVSALNTGELFF. Written as DNA, the CDR3 is TGTGCCAGCAGCCAAGTTTCCGCCCTGAACACCGGGGAGCTGTTTTTT. This chain connects TRBV3-1 to TRBJ2-2, with unresolved D. The germline CDR1 and CDR2 sequences are LGHDT and YNNKEL (reference sequence). There are 16 residues in the CDR3. Trimming pared 1 base from V and 1 base from J, leaving 10 bases between.

The genes are TRBV5-6 and TRBJ2-1; the D gene could be TRBD1 or TRBD2 (5 bases each). CDR1 and CDR2 (germline): SGHDT, YYEEEE. The length of the CDR3 is 16 residues. The V end lost 0 bases, the J end lost 6 bases, and 16 bases lay between the germline ends. The CDR3 sequence: CASSLGRQGRGNEQFF. As DNA, the CDR3 is TGTGCCAGCAGCTTGGGGAGGCAGGGTCGGGGCAATGAGCAGTTCTTC.

In its sample, this clonotype was seen a few times. The CDR3 sequence: CASSAEFTDTQYF. DNA for the CDR3: TGCGCCAGCAGTGCCGAATTCACAGATACGCAGTATTTT. The rearrangement uses TRBV10-1 and TRBJ2-3; D gene uncertain. The CDR3 extends over 13 amino acids. CDR1 and CDR2 (germline): WNHNN, SYGVQD (reference sequence). V gave up 4 bases and J gave up 2 bases, with 7 bases separating them.

This clonotype was recorded a few times. The J gene is TRBJ2-1, the V gene TRBV3-1, with 7 bases matching TRBD2. CDR1 is LGHDT, CDR2 YNNKEL, per germline (reference sequence). This CDR3 has 16 amino acids. The J segment lost 4 bases and the V segment lost 5 bases, leaving 11 bases of the junction unmatched. The CDR3 sequence is CASSDGPGLMYNEQFF. The CDR3 bases are TGTGCCAGCAGCGACGGCCCGGGACTAATGTACAATGAGCAGTTCTTC.

The table lists this clonotype with a few counts. V is TRBV4-2 and J is TRBJ2-3; 12 bases match TRBD2. Trimming at V came to 0 bases and at J to 5 bases, leaving 3 bases not matched to a gene. The CDR3 sequence is 16 residues long. Germline V lookup: CDR1 LGHNA, CDR2 YNFKEQ. Here the CDR3 DNA reads TGTGCCAGCAGCCAAGATCCGGGACTAGCGGGAGATACGCAGTATTTT. As protein: CASSQDPGLAGDTQYF.

This clonotype was recorded a few times. The V and J genes are TRBV5-1 and TRBJ2-5; 9 bases map to TRBD1. The V gene's germline CDR1 is SGHRS and CDR2 YFSETQ. The CDR3 runs to 15 residues. The J segment lost 5 bases and the V segment lost 0 bases, leaving 5 bases of the junction unmatched. The CDR3 region is CASSLGQGVVETQYF. Here the CDR3 DNA reads TGCGCCAGCAGCTTGGGACAGGGGGTAGTCGAGACCCAGTACTTC.

The genes are TRBV15 and TRBJ2-1, with D maybe TRBD2 (5 bases). Germline V CDR1 and CDR2: LNHNV, YYDKDF (reference sequence). The CDR3 is 14 amino acids. The V and J ends lost 4 bases and 1 base respectively, with 8 bases between them. CDR3 nucleotide sequence: TGTGCCACCAGCATACCGGGGTCCTACAATGAGCAGTTCTTC. Its protein product is CATSIPGSYNEQFF.

The chain carries TRBV21-1 and TRBJ2-7; the D call TRBD2 from the table was never checked on the DNA. TRBV21-1 is shown as a pseudogene. The CDR3 consists of 16 residues. For the CDR3, the DNA is TGTGCCAGCAGCGCGACTCCCGGGACTTTTTCCTACGAGCAGTACTTC. Protein sequence: CASSATPGTFSYEQYF.

The table lists this clonotype with a few counts. This chain uses TRBV6-5 with TRBJ1-2, with no clear D. V shed 0 bases and J shed 3 bases, with 11 bases lying between them. Germline CDR1 reads MNHEY; CDR2 reads SVGAGI. This CDR3 is 15 amino acids long. The CDR3 sequence: CASSYSNTGYYGYTF. Here the CDR3 DNA reads TGTGCCAGCAGTTACTCGAACACGGGATACTATGGCTACACCTTC.

At least ten counts were recorded for this clonotype. The DNA of the CDR3 is TGCGCCAGCAGCCAGCGCCCTGCGGTGGCCGGGGAGCTGTTTTTT. Encoded protein: CASSQRPAVAGELFF. The genes are TRBV4-3 and TRBJ2-2; D call uncertain. Germline V gives CDR1 LGHNA, CDR2 YSLEER. V gave up 3 bases and J gave up 6 bases, with 14 bases separating them. The CDR3 consists of 15 residues.

The sample holds many counts of this clonotype. This sequence joins TRBV6-1 and TRBJ1-2; 10 bases fit TRBD1. The ends lost 6 bases at V and 5 bases at J; junction bases unmatched: 6. The CDR3 covers 14 residues. The germline V gene encodes CDR1 MNHNS and CDR2 SASEGT. The CDR3 is CASSLRDRGYGYTF. The CDR3, as DNA: TGTGCCAGCAGCCTCCGGGACAGGGGTTATGGCTACACCTTC.

This clonotype has at least ten counts. The gene calls are TRBV29-1 and TRBJ2-3; D possibly corresponds to TRBD2 (5 bases). V was trimmed by 4 bases and J by 3 bases, leaving 5 bases between them. The CDR3 has 11 amino acids. Germline CDR1 and CDR2: SQVTM and ANQGSEA. DNA of the CDR3: TGCAGCGTTGGGGAGACAGATACGCAGTATTTT. Protein product: CSVGETDTQYF.

This clonotype has a count of ten or more. This chain joins TRBV7-9 and TRBJ2-2; the D is unclear. CDR1 is SEHNR, CDR2 FQNEAQ, per germline (reference sequence). The CDR3 has 16 amino acids. V was trimmed by 5 bases and J by 0 bases, leaving 13 bases between them. CDR3 sequence reads: CASSPYQHPNTGELFF. The DNA of the CDR3 is TGTGCCAGCAGCCCCTATCAGCACCCGAACACCGGGGAGCTGTTTTTT. The complete variable domain, with remaining parts taken from reference TRBV7-9 and TRBJ2-2, reads DTGVSQNPRHKITKRGQNVTFRCDPISEHNRLYWYRQTLGQGPEFLTYFQNEAQLEKSRLLSDRFSAERPKGSFSTLEIQRTEQGDSAMYLCASSPYQHPNTGELFFGEGSRLTVL.

There are a few counts of this clonotype. The chain uses TRBV6-2 or TRBV6-3 and TRBJ1-6; 8 bases align to TRBD1. The J segment lost 7 bases and the V segment lost 7 bases, leaving 6 bases of the junction unmatched. The CDR3 consists of 14 residues. The germline CDR1 and CDR2 sequences are MNHEY and SVGEGT. CDR3 coding DNA: TGTGCCAGCACCAGGACAGGGAGGAATTCACCCCTCCACTTT. This translates into CASTRTGRNSPLHF.

The gene calls are TRBV7-2 and TRBJ1-1; D unresolved. CDR1 is SGHTA and CDR2 is FQGNSA in the germline V gene. The germline V and J ends were trimmed by 1 base and 1 base, with 10 bases remaining between them. The CDR3 totals 15 residues. The CDR3 coding sequence is TGTGCCAGCAGCTTAGTGGGCCAGACGAACACTGAAGCTTTCTTT. Protein sequence: CASSLVGQTNTEAFF.

This chain joins TRBV28 and TRBJ2-6; 7 positions match TRBD1. CDR1 and CDR2 (germline): MDHEN, SYDVKM. The CDR3 covers 18 residues. V lost 5 bases to trimming and J lost 0 bases; unmatched junction nucleotides: 10. The CDR3 loop reads CASSPWDSTLSGANVLTF. DNA of the CDR3: TGTGCCAGCAGTCCGTGGGACAGTACCCTCTCTGGGGCCAACGTCCTGACTTTC.

The rearrangement links TRBV18 to TRBJ2-5; TRBD2 is a possible D gene (5 bases). Germline V gene sequence: CDR1 KGHSH, CDR2 LQKENI. The CDR3 covers 15 residues. The V gene lost 1 base and the J gene lost 5 bases, with 14 bases spanning the gap. CDR3 amino acids: CASSPQSGFGETQYF. The CDR3 DNA follows: TGTGCCAGCTCACCACAGTCGGGGTTCGGGGAGACCCAGTACTTC.

The chain is built from TRBV7-2 and TRBJ2-7; the match to TRBD1 covers 7 bases. The V segment lost 5 bases and the J segment 3 bases; nucleotides outside the gene matches: 7. CDR3 length equals 14 residues. CDR1 and CDR2 (germline): SGHTA, FQGNSA. In DNA, the CDR3 is TGTGCCAGCAGCCATGGGACAGTTTACTACGAGCAGTACTTC. This translates into CASSHGTVYYEQYF.